These 15 T cell receptor beta chains originate from one sample sequenced in a study of OX40 agonist ivuxolimab in advanced cancers. Clones were sequenced by immunoSEQ multiplex PCR, and TCRdb holds only the in-frame ones, with some missing. The sample has 70,000 to 90,000 clones, nearly 85% seen once. Source: CD4+ or CD8+ T cells sorted from blood, taken in a trial of the OX40 agonist ivuxolimab. These receptors came from an adult with an advanced solid tumor such as melanoma, head and neck, liver or kidney cancer.

This chain connects TRBV2 to TRBJ2-6, with D hard to call. The V and J ends lost 1 base and 4 bases respectively, with 8 bases between them. The germline V gene has CDR1 SNHLY and CDR2 FYNNEI. CDR3 length equals 15 residues. In nucleotides, the CDR3 is TGTGCCAGCAGTGAAGAAGGGTCCGGGGCCAACGTCCTGACTTTC. Translated, it gives CASSEEGSGANVLTF. Combining the CDR3 with reference TRBV2 and TRBJ2-6 gives the whole variable domain EPEVTQTPSHQVTQMGQEVILRCVPISNHLYFYWYRQILGQKVEFLVSFYNNEISEKSEIFDDQFSVERPDGSNFTLKIRSTKLEDSAMYFCASSEEGSGANVLTFGAGSRLTVL.

The V call is TRBV19, the J call TRBJ2-1; 11 bases are shared with TRBD2. This CDR3 is 17 amino acids long. V shed 1 base, J shed 2 bases, and the junction held 4 bases outside the gene matches. Germline assignment: CDR1 LNHDA and CDR2 SQIVND (reference sequence). CDR3 residues: CASSIALAGGTYNEQFF. CDR3 nucleotides: TGTGCCAGTAGTATAGCGCTAGCGGGGGGAACCTACAATGAGCAGTTCTTC.

The V and J genes are TRBV18 and TRBJ1-1; 7 nucleotides match TRBD1. The CDR3 is 16 residues long. Losses at the gene ends were 6 bases for V and 0 bases for J; bases not matched to a gene: 10. The germline V gene has CDR1 KGHSH and CDR2 LQKENI. The CDR3 reads CASSILQGGMNTEAFF. CDR3 bases: TGTGCCAGCTCGATACTTCAGGGGGGGATGAACACTGAAGCTTTCTTT. Full variable domain (rest looked up from reference TRBV18 and TRBJ1-1): NAGVMQNPRHLVRRRGQEARLRCSPMKGHSHVYWYRQLPEEGLKFMVYLQKENIIDESGMPKERFSAEFPKEGPSILRIQQVVRGDSAAYFCASSILQGGMNTEAFFGQGTRLTVV.

The V call is TRBV9, the J call TRBJ2-5; 11 bases are shared with TRBD2. The end of the DNA aligns better with TRBJ2-7, so the J call may be wrong. CDR1 and CDR2 from the germline V gene are SGDLS and YYNGEE. The CDR3 runs 15 residues. CDR3 bases: TGTGCCAGCAGCCCTTTACTAGCGGGAGAGGACGAGCAGTACTTC. Its translation: CASSPLLAGEDEQYF.

This rearrangement joins TRBV19 to TRBJ2-1; D possibly matches TRBD1 or TRBD2 (5 bases each). The CDR3 is 14 amino acids. Trimming cost V 5 bases and J 5 bases, with 13 bases left between them. The germline V gene has CDR1 LNHDA and CDR2 SQIVND (reference sequence). The CDR3 nucleotides read TGTGCCAGTAGTTGGGACCGTACGAACAATGAGCAGTTCTTC. Translation: CASSWDRTNNEQFF.

This clone was observed a few times. J is TRBJ1-1 and V is TRBV5-1; unclear D gene. The CDR3 loop spans 14 amino acids. Trimming removed 2 bases from V and 1 base from J, with 9 bases in between. The germline gives CDR1 SGHRS, CDR2 YFSETQ. DNA for the CDR3: TGCGCCAGCAGCTTCGATTGGCCGAACACTGAAGCTTTCTTT. It specifies CASSFDWPNTEAFF. The complete variable domain, with remaining parts taken from reference TRBV5-1 and TRBJ1-1, reads KAGVTQTPRYLIKTRGQQVTLSCSPISGHRSVSWYQQTPGQGLQFLFEYFSETQRNKGNFPGRFSGRQFSNSRSEMNVSTLELGDSALYLCASSFDWPNTEAFFGQGTRLTVV.

The chain couples TRBV18 to TRBJ1-6; D is perhaps TRBD1 (5 bases). This CDR3 region has 16 residues. Trimming shortened V by 3 bases and J by 4 bases, and 13 bases separated the two germline ends. Germline loops: CDR1 KGHSH, CDR2 LQKENI. The CDR3 protein is CASSPFRDLYNSPLHF. CDR3 in DNA: TGTGCCAGCTCACCTTTCAGGGATCTGTATAATTCACCCCTCCACTTT.

The V and J genes are TRBV13 and TRBJ1-1; 8 bases align to TRBD1. This CDR3 is built from 13 residues. The J segment lost 5 bases and the V segment lost 5 bases, leaving 4 bases of the junction unmatched. The germline V gene has CDR1 PRHDT and CDR2 FYEKMQ (reference sequence). CDR3 amino acids: CASSLNRGTEAFF. The DNA of the CDR3 is TGTGCCAGCAGCCTCAACAGGGGGACTGAAGCTTTCTTT.

The chain combines TRBV19 with TRBJ1-1; D is ambiguous. Germline V gives CDR1 LNHDA, CDR2 SQIVND (reference sequence). Trimming stripped 1 base from V and 0 bases from J, with 9 bases between. The CDR3 loop spans 15 amino acids. The CDR3, as DNA: TGTGCCAGTAGTATAGCCGGCAGACTGAACACTGAAGCTTTCTTT. Translation gives CASSIAGRLNTEAFF.

The chain has TRBV7-2 and TRBJ2-7, with D maybe TRBD1 (6 bases). Trimming pared 5 bases from V and 2 bases from J, leaving 10 bases between. CDR3 length: 13 residues. From germline, CDR1 is SGHTA and CDR2 FQGNSA. In nucleotides, the CDR3 is TGTGCCAGCAGCCACCGGGACACCTACGAGCAGTACTTC. This translates into CASSHRDTYEQYF.

This clone is deemed medium-sized. Other DNA sequences in this specimen translate into the identical CDR3. CDR3 sequence: CASSLQGDTEAFF. Here the CDR3 DNA reads TGTGCCAGCAGTTTACAGGGGGACACTGAAGCTTTCTTT. The V gene is TRBV27, the J gene TRBJ1-1, with 7 bases identical to TRBD1. CDR1 is MNHEY and CDR2 is SMNVEV in the germline V gene (reference sequence). V lost 2 bases to trimming and J lost 3 bases; unmatched junction nucleotides: 0. The CDR3 runs 13 residues.

The chain carries TRBV28 and TRBJ1-2; 9 nucleotides line up with TRBD1. The CDR3 extends over 13 amino acids. The germline gives CDR1 MDHEN, CDR2 SYDVKM. With V trimmed by 2 bases and J by 6 bases, 1 base remained unmatched. DNA of the CDR3: TGTGCCAGCAGTTTAACAGGGGGCGATGGCTACACCTTC. Its translation is CASSLTGGDGYTF.

This chain uses TRBV10-2 with TRBJ2-7, with 8 nucleotides matching TRBD1. The V gene end was trimmed by 8 bases and the J gene end by 0 bases; junction bases not matched to a gene: 3. CDR3 size: 13 residues. Germline V gene lookup returns CDR1 WSHSY and CDR2 SAAADI. The CDR3 DNA sequence: TGCGCCAGCTGGACAGGGAGCTCCTACGAGCAGTACTTC. Encoded protein: CASWTGSSYEQYF.

The chain combines TRBV2 with TRBJ1-1; 9 positions agree with TRBD1. CDR3 length: 13 residues. The germline V gene has CDR1 SNHLY and CDR2 FYNNEI. With V trimmed by 5 bases and J by 3 bases, 1 base remained unmatched. The DNA for the CDR3 is TGTGCCAGCAGTACAGGGGGCTACACTGAAGCTTTCTTT. Its protein is CASSTGGYTEAFF.

This clone was detected only a few times. The V and J genes are TRBV7-2 and TRBJ2-2; D unclear. The CDR3 spans 17 residues. The V end was cut by 5 bases, the J end by 1 base, with 17 bases between. Germline CDR1 is SGHTA and CDR2 is FQGNSA. The CDR3 loop reads CASSPRVALGNTGELFF. The CDR3 region has the DNA TGTGCCAGCAGCCCGAGAGTTGCGTTAGGGAACACCGGGGAGCTGTTTTTT.